This T cell receptor beta chain comes out of a study of cytomegalovirus exposure and HLA in healthy donors. The PCR ran on 60 Vbeta and 13 Jbeta primers. The protocol was immunoSEQ multiplex PCR, while the TCRdb copy is restricted to in-frame clones and leaves out a portion. The table shows 150,000 to 200,000 clones, with 60% to 85% occurring only once. The CDR3 has 14 residues. Germline CDR1 is SGHRS and CDR2 is YFSETQ. V shed 0 bases and J shed 7 bases, with 10 bases lying between them. The sequencing input was PBMCs. The sequence came from a woman between 35 and 50 years old in good health and CMV-seropositive. V gene TRBV5-1 combines with J gene TRBJ1-4; D ambiguous. The CDR3: CASSLAGFREKLFF. The CDR3 DNA follows: TGCGCCAGCAGCTTGGCAGGTTTTCGTGAAAAACTGTTTTTT.